This T cell receptor (beta chain) is from a study of molecular identifiers for immune sequencing clone quantification. Whole-study results and caveats: Whereas clones above 20 RNA copies held under 1% of naive-cell molecules, they held over 99% of effector molecules.

TCRdb passed the PCR reads through MiXCR, listing each CDR3 protein once. In the table there are roughly 93,000 distinct CDR3 sequences, roughly 23% of which are singletons. Concerning this clonotype: Its antigen is not known.

The V and J ends lost 0 bases and 7 bases respectively, with 19 bases between them. The CDR3 is 18 residues long. Germline CDR1 ENHRY, CDR2 SYGVKD. This TCR came from a human donor in good health. Some libraries in this study had Jurkat cell RNA spiked in. The specimen was naive CD8+ T cells from blood, with Jurkat cell RNA spiked in. Subset given: FACS-sorted CD8+CD4-CCR7+CD45RA+ naive T cells. This sequence joins TRBV10-3 and TRBJ1-6; D is ambiguous. CDR3 coding DNA: TGTGCCATCAGTGAGTCGATCGCCGGGGTCGGAGAGAATTCACCCCTCCACTTT. It translates to CAISESIAGVGENSPLHF.